Below, 30 T cell receptor beta chains from the same sample are listed, as sequenced in a study of shared clonotypes between healthy human individuals. Here immunoSEQ multiplex PCR was the method, and the copy in TCRdb shows in-frame clones only, minus some. In the table there are around 2.5 million clones, approximately 94% of which are singletons. Sequenced material: naive CD4+ T cells from PBMCs. Specified subset: CD45RA+ positively selected. The source is a man younger than 35 in good health. Some clones in this sample may be carry-over from other donors' samples.

The V gene is TRBV9, the J gene TRBJ2-1, with TRBD1 matching 10 bases. Germline values: CDR1 SGDLS, CDR2 YYNGEE. There are 15 residues in the CDR3. V was pared by 4 bases and J by 7 bases, with 8 bases of the junction left unmatched. The CDR3 DNA reads as TGTGCCAGCAGCAGAGACAGGGGGCTGTGGAATGAGCAGTTCTTC. It codes for CASSRDRGLWNEQFF.

The table lists this clone with a count of one. The gene calls are TRBV30 and TRBJ2-1; no clear D gene. Trimming removed 1 base at V and 6 bases at J, with 10 bases between. This CDR3 has 13 residues. The germline CDR1 and CDR2 sequences are GTSNPN and SVGIG (reference sequence). CDR3 amino acids: CAWSGYTLNEQFF. The DNA for the CDR3 is TGTGCCTGGAGTGGGTACACCCTCAATGAGCAGTTCTTC.

The chain joins TRBV28 to TRBJ2-2; 8 bases agree with TRBD2. The CDR3 is made up of 15 amino acids. The V and J ends lost 6 bases and 4 bases, in that order; junction bases with no gene match: 7. Germline values: CDR1 MDHEN, CDR2 SYDVKM. The CDR3: CASRVGLAGTGELFF. The CDR3 DNA sequence: TGTGCCAGCAGGGTAGGACTAGCCGGCACCGGGGAGCTGTTTTTT.

The rearrangement links TRBV5-6 to TRBJ2-7; 14 bases line up with TRBD2. V was pared by 0 bases and J by 5 bases, with 4 bases of the junction left unmatched. Germline assignment: CDR1 SGHDT and CDR2 YYEEEE. This CDR3 spans 16 amino acids. In nucleotides, the CDR3 is TGTGCCAGCAGCTTGGTGGGACTAGCGGGAGCTCACGAGCAGTACTTC. Its translation is CASSLVGLAGAHEQYF.

The chain joins TRBV9 to TRBJ2-5; a weak D match, TRBD2 (5 bases). CDR1 is SGDLS, CDR2 YYNGEE, per germline. The CDR3 length is 14 residues. Trimming left V 4 bases short and J 4 bases short, with 14 bases between. CDR3: CASSQDSGSETQYF. The CDR3 DNA follows: TGTGCCAGCAGCCAAGACTCGGGATCAGAGACCCAGTACTTC.

This chain connects TRBV11-3 to TRBJ2-2, with TRBD2 as a possible D gene (6 bases). Germline V gene lookup returns CDR1 SGHNT and CDR2 YENEEA. The CDR3 totals 14 residues. V was pared by 5 bases and J by 6 bases, with 13 bases between. The CDR3 loop is CASSQTRLAGELFF. CDR3 DNA sequence: TGTGCCAGCAGCCAAACCCGACTAGCCGGGGAGCTGTTTTTT.

Worth noting for this clone: The same CDR3 arises from other DNA sequences in this sample as well. This chain uses TRBV7-2 with TRBJ1-1; D uncertain. The germline CDR1 and CDR2 sequences are SGHTA and FQGNSA. The CDR3 has 13 amino acids. V was shortened by 2 bases and J by 1 base, with 5 bases between the two germline ends. The CDR3 DNA reads TGTGCCAGCAGCTTACAGGAGAACACTGAAGCTTTCTTT. Amino acid sequence: CASSLQENTEAFF.

This chain connects TRBV28 to TRBJ1-2; weak D call: TRBD1 (5 bases). CDR3 length equals 11 residues. CDR1 is MDHEN, CDR2 SYDVKM, per germline. V was clipped by 10 bases and J by 4 bases, with 10 bases between them. For the CDR3, the DNA is TGTGCCACCCAGGGTAGCTATGGCTACACCTTC. Translated, it gives CATQGSYGYTF.

The chain is built from TRBV7-2 and TRBJ2-2; a weak D match, TRBD1 (5 bases). This CDR3 is built from 17 residues. Trimming removed 5 bases from V and 4 bases from J, with 20 bases in between. Germline loops: CDR1 SGHTA, CDR2 FQGNSA. The CDR3 reads CASSRYQQTQGTGELFF. CDR3 in DNA: TGTGCCAGCAGCCGCTACCAACAGACCCAGGGCACCGGGGAGCTGTTTTTT.

Concerning this clone itself: This sample includes further DNA sequences coding for the same CDR3. This chain joins TRBV7-2 and TRBJ2-3; D unresolved. Germline CDR1 is SGHTA and CDR2 is FQGNSA. V lost 5 bases and J 3 bases, leaving 6 bases between the germline ends. CDR3 length equals 12 residues. CDR3 in amino acids: CASSPDTDTQYF. CDR3 nucleotide sequence: TGTGCCAGCAGCCCCGATACAGATACGCAGTATTTT.

As for this clone: The same CDR3 is also encoded by other DNA sequences in this sample. The chain is built from TRBV9 and TRBJ1-1; D gene unclear. This CDR3 spans 15 amino acids. V lost 2 bases, J lost 2 bases, and 13 bases lay in between. In germline, CDR1 is SGDLS, CDR2 YYNGEE. Here the CDR3 reads CASSVAGGRNTEAFF. CDR3 coding DNA: TGTGCCAGCAGCGTTGCCGGCGGGAGAAACACTGAAGCTTTCTTT.

V and J are TRBV9 and TRBJ2-1, with TRBD2 matching 7 bases. Per germline, CDR1 SGDLS and CDR2 YYNGEE. V shed 1 base, J shed 0 bases, and the junction held 4 bases outside the gene matches. The CDR3 length is 16 residues. The CDR3 region has the DNA TGTGCCAGCAGCGTATGGCGGGAGAGCTCCTACAATGAGCAGTTCTTC. It is translated as CASSVWRESSYNEQFF.

This sequence joins TRBV7-3 and TRBJ2-3, with D perhaps TRBD1 or TRBD2 (5 bases each). From germline, CDR1 is SGHTA and CDR2 FQGTGA. There are 12 residues in the CDR3. V dropped 5 bases and J dropped 6 bases, with 9 bases sitting between them. The CDR3 spells CASSPGADTQYF. The CDR3 bases are TGTGCCAGCAGCCCCGGGGCGGATACGCAGTATTTT.

The gene calls are TRBV28 and TRBJ1-5, with D possibly being TRBD1 (6 bases). Germline values: CDR1 MDHEN, CDR2 SYDVKM. This CDR3 comprises 17 residues. V shed 5 bases and J shed 3 bases, with 20 bases lying between them. The CDR3 region has the DNA TGTGCCAGCAGTCCCCCCCGACAGGCTGTACTCAATCAGCCCCAGCATTTT. Protein: CASSPPRQAVLNQPQHF.

The J gene is TRBJ2-5, the V gene TRBV5-1, with D unclear. This CDR3 is built from 15 residues. CDR1 and CDR2 (germline): SGHRS, YFSETQ. V shed 4 bases and J shed 5 bases, with 18 bases lying between them. The DNA of the CDR3 is TGCGCCAGCAGCCCGGCCGCCCCAGACTTGGAGACCCAGTACTTC. It codes for CASSPAAPDLETQYF.

The chain uses TRBV5-6 and TRBJ2-7; D gene uncertain. Germline V CDR1 and CDR2: SGHDT, YYEEEE. Trimming pared 0 bases from V and 0 bases from J, leaving 10 bases between. The CDR3 is made up of 15 amino acids. CDR3 DNA: TGTGCCAGCAGCTTGGGCGCAGGTTTCTCCTACGAGCAGTACTTC. Its translation is CASSLGAGFSYEQYF.

The chain combines TRBV2 with TRBJ2-1; D is perhaps TRBD1 (8 bases). Per the germline V gene, CDR1 is SNHLY and CDR2 is FYNNEI. The ends were cut back, 5 bases at V and 8 bases at J, with 19 bases in the middle. The CDR3 is 15 residues long. For the CDR3, the DNA is TGTGCCAGCAGTTTAACCCTACAGGGGGGGGATGAGCAGTTCTTC. Its translation: CASSLTLQGGDEQFF.

J is TRBJ2-6 and V is TRBV7-3; D is ambiguous. The V gene lost 4 bases and the J gene lost 0 bases, with 10 bases spanning the gap. Germline V gene lookup returns CDR1 SGHTA and CDR2 FQGTGA. The CDR3 is made up of 16 amino acids. The CDR3 DNA reads TGTGCCAGCAGCTCGGACGGGCACTCTGGGGCCAACGTCCTGACTTTC. It codes for CASSSDGHSGANVLTF.

The chain carries TRBV6-6 and TRBJ2-7, with 7 bases lining up with TRBD2. Germline V lookup: CDR1 MNHNY, CDR2 SVGAGI (reference sequence). V dropped 3 bases and J dropped 0; count of bases not matched to a gene: 5. The CDR3 length is 15 residues. DNA for the CDR3: TGTGCCAGCAGTTATTTCTCGGGGGGCTCCTACGAGCAGTACTTC. Encoded protein: CASSYFSGGSYEQYF.

This clone showed up just once. The V call is TRBV5-1, the J call TRBJ2-2, with unresolved D. CDR1 is SGHRS, CDR2 YFSETQ, per germline. This CDR3 contains 14 residues. Trimming took 4 bases from V and 4 from J, leaving 11 bases between them. This CDR3 is CASSPLDPTGELFF. The CDR3 region has the DNA TGCGCCAGCAGCCCCCTTGACCCCACCGGGGAGCTGTTTTTT.

This clone was counted only a few times. The chain recombines TRBV6-5 with TRBJ1-1; D call uncertain. The V gene lost 5 bases and the J gene lost 0 bases, with 7 bases spanning the gap. This CDR3 comprises 13 residues. Per germline, CDR1 MNHEY and CDR2 SVGAGI. CDR3 DNA: TGTGCCAGCAGTAAACAACTGAACACTGAAGCTTTCTTT. Residues: CASSKQLNTEAFF.

This clone was seen once. In the same sample, other DNA sequences code for this CDR3. CDR3 residues: CASSSPGEGETQYF. CDR3 bases: TGTGCCAGCAGTTCCCCCGGGGAGGGCGAGACCCAGTACTTC. The chain couples TRBV28 to TRBJ2-5; 7 bases agree with TRBD2. Germline V gives CDR1 MDHEN, CDR2 SYDVKM. Trimming at V came to 4 bases and at J to 5 bases, leaving 7 bases not matched to a gene. This CDR3 comprises 14 residues.

The rearrangement uses TRBV7-8 and TRBJ2-5; D is perhaps TRBD2 (5 bases). The CDR3 is made up of 15 amino acids. Germline V gene lookup returns CDR1 SGHVS and CDR2 FQNEAQ. The V gene lost 3 bases and the J gene lost 1 base, with 12 bases spanning the gap. In DNA, the CDR3 is TGTGCCAGCAGCTTCAAGCGGTCCACCCAAGAGACCCAGTACTTC. Its translation: CASSFKRSTQETQYF.

This clone turned up a few times. This chain links TRBV12-5 with TRBJ2-1, with 13 bases aligning to TRBD2. The CDR3 has 16 residues. Germline CDR1 reads LGHNT; CDR2 reads FRNRAP. V was pared by 6 bases and J by 10 bases, with 12 bases of the junction left unmatched. CDR3 loop: CASGGTSGREEREQFF. CDR3 sequence (DNA): TGTGCTAGTGGGGGTACTAGCGGGAGGGAGGAGAGGGAGCAGTTCTTC.

This chain joins TRBV30 and TRBJ2-3; D perhaps matches TRBD1 (5 bases). Deletions cut 1 base from V and 6 bases from J, with 11 bases between. From germline, CDR1 is GTSNPN and CDR2 SVGIG (reference sequence). This CDR3 spans 13 amino acids. In nucleotides, the CDR3 is TGTGCCTGGAGTGCCCATCAGGGCGATACGCAGTATTTT. It encodes CAWSAHQGDTQYF.

This sequence joins TRBV10-3 and TRBJ2-6; D is uncertain. This CDR3 is built from 12 residues. The ends were cut back, 8 bases at V and 4 bases at J, with 6 bases in the middle. Germline V lookup: CDR1 ENHRY, CDR2 SYGVKD. The CDR3 is CAIDGGANVLTF. The CDR3 DNA follows: TGTGCCATCGATGGAGGGGCCAACGTCCTGACTTTC.

The CDR3 sequence: CASSQGIDVNYGYTF. The CDR3 bases are TGTGCCAGCAGCCAGGGGATAGATGTAAACTATGGCTACACCTTC. The genes are TRBV6-4 and TRBJ1-2, with D possibly matching TRBD1 (6 bases). Germline CDR1 MRHNA, CDR2 SNTAGT. V shed 6 bases and J shed 2 bases, with 16 bases lying between them. The CDR3 is 15 residues long.

The chain combines TRBV12-5 with TRBJ2-1; TRBD2 aligns across 8 bases. CDR1 is LGHNT, CDR2 FRNRAP, per germline. This CDR3 comprises 19 residues. With 0 bases clipped from V and 0 bases from J, the junction kept 10 bases outside the gene matches. CDR3 coding DNA: TGTGCTAGTGGTTTGGTAAGGCTAGCGGGCCTGAGCTCCTACAATGAGCAGTTCTTC. Encoded protein: CASGLVRLAGLSSYNEQFF.

This clone was observed once. The chain combines TRBV6-5 with TRBJ2-7; 9 nucleotides agree with TRBD1. Looked up from germline, CDR1 is MNHEY and CDR2 is SVGAGI. CDR3 size: 15 residues. V was clipped by 6 bases and J by 3 bases; unmatched bases: 9. The CDR3: CASRTGGAPLYEQYF. CDR3 in DNA: TGTGCCAGCAGGACAGGGGGGGCTCCTCTCTACGAGCAGTACTTC.

This chain links TRBV29-1 with TRBJ2-6; D remains ambiguous. Trimming cost V 2 bases and J 9 bases, with 11 bases left between them. The CDR3 has 13 residues. Germline-derived CDR1 and CDR2 are SQVTM and ANQGSEA. CDR3 sequence (DNA): TGCAGCGTTGAATTTGGCAGTGTCAACGTCCTGACTTTC. Protein sequence: CSVEFGSVNVLTF.